Each of the 24 T cell receptor beta chains below was sequenced from the same sample in a study of blood T cell repertoires in COVID-19. Some clones are missing from TCRdb's copy, which holds only in-frame ones; the method was immunoSEQ multiplex PCR. The table records some 63,000 clones, 79% of them present only once. Sequenced material: peripheral blood. The receptors were sampled from a human donor in a cohort sampled during active COVID-19.

The chain carries TRBV5-4 and TRBJ2-3, with TRBD2 identical over 9 bases. This CDR3 has 17 residues. The junction had 12 bases not matched to a gene; V was cut back by 3 bases and J by 4 bases. The germline CDR1 and CDR2 sequences are SGHNT and YYREEE (reference sequence). The CDR3 DNA reads as TGTGCCAGCAGCTCCGGGACTAGCCGAAAAGGGGCAGATACGCAGTATTTT. It yields the protein CASSSGTSRKGADTQYF.

The chain couples TRBV6-1 to TRBJ2-3; 8 nucleotides match TRBD2. The germline gives CDR1 MNHNS, CDR2 SASEGT. V shed 0 bases and J 1 base; nucleotides not matched to a gene: 3. This CDR3 contains 16 residues. In DNA, the CDR3 is TGTGCCAGCAGTGAAGCGGGACTAGTGGGCACAGATACGCAGTATTTT. As protein: CASSEAGLVGTDTQYF.

This clone has just one count. This chain connects TRBV24-1 to TRBJ2-1, with D perhaps TRBD2 (6 bases). The CDR3 sequence is 15 residues long. Germline assignment: CDR1 KGHDR and CDR2 SFDVKD. The germline V and J ends were trimmed by 8 bases and 4 bases, with 17 bases remaining between them. CDR3: CATTPGDLRYNEQFF. As DNA, the CDR3 is TGTGCCACCACTCCCGGGGACTTGAGATACAATGAGCAGTTCTTC.

The rearrangement joins TRBV6-5 to TRBJ1-2; 9 bases agree with TRBD1. This CDR3 region has 15 residues. CDR1 and CDR2 from the germline V gene are MNHEY and SVGAGI. Unmatched junction bases numbered 8, after V lost 6 bases and J lost 3 bases. This CDR3 reads CASSRQGGSHYGYTF. In nucleotides, the CDR3 is TGTGCCAGCAGCCGACAGGGGGGGAGTCACTATGGCTACACCTTC.

The chain carries TRBV27 and TRBJ2-7; 7 nucleotides line up with TRBD2. Per germline, CDR1 MNHEY and CDR2 SMNVEV (reference sequence). CDR3 length equals 15 residues. V shed 4 bases and J 0 bases; nucleotides not matched to a gene: 6. The CDR3 coding sequence is TGTGCCAGCAGTTGGGGGGGGATGAGCTCCTACGAGCAGTACTTC. Translated, it gives CASSWGGMSSYEQYF.

The rearrangement links TRBV5-6 to TRBJ2-7; 10 bases map to TRBD1. This CDR3 has 16 residues. The germline gives CDR1 SGHDT, CDR2 YYEEEE. The V segment lost 0 bases and the J segment 1 base; nucleotides outside the gene matches: 4. CDR3 coding DNA: TGTGCCAGCAGCTTGGGGACAGGGGGGCGGTCCTACGAGCAGTACTTC. Translated: CASSLGTGGRSYEQYF.

The chain joins TRBV28 to TRBJ1-5; 7 bases align to TRBD1. With V trimmed by 7 bases and J by 5 bases, 11 bases remained unmatched. Germline V gene data show CDR1 as MDHEN and CDR2 as SYDVKM. The CDR3 totals 15 residues. In nucleotides, the CDR3 is TGTGCCAGCATGAGGGACAGCCCTTCGGATCAGCCCCAGCATTTT. As protein: CASMRDSPSDQPQHF.

This rearrangement joins TRBV7-9 to TRBJ2-7; tentatively, D is TRBD2 (6 bases). V lost 8 bases and J 4 bases, leaving 12 bases between the germline ends. This CDR3 spans 12 amino acids. The germline V gene encodes CDR1 SEHNR and CDR2 FQNEAQ (reference sequence). The CDR3 bases are TGTGCCAGCCAAAAGGGAGGATACGAGCAGTACTTC. This gives the protein CASQKGGYEQYF.

The rearrangement links TRBV14 to TRBJ2-1, with TRBD2 matching 7 bases. Germline V gene data show CDR1 as SGHDN and CDR2 as FVKESK. The ends lost 5 bases at V and 7 bases at J; junction bases unmatched: 2. This CDR3 has 12 residues. The CDR3 DNA follows: TGTGCCAGCAGCACACTAGCGAATGAGCAGTTCTTC. Its protein product is CASSTLANEQFF. The full variable domain, its missing parts supplied by reference TRBV14 and TRBJ2-1, is EAGVTQFPSHSVIEKGQTVTLRCDPISGHDNLYWYRRVMGKEIKFLLHFVKESKQDESGMPNNRFLAERTGGTYSTLKVQPAELEDSGVYFCASSTLANEQFFGPGTRLTVL.

This clone was seen ten or more times. This chain connects TRBV3-1 (or the pseudogene TRBV3-2) to TRBJ2-7; D may be TRBD1 (6 bases). V was trimmed by 4 bases and J by 2 bases, leaving 15 bases between them. Germline CDR1 LGHDT, CDR2 YNNKEL (reference sequence). The CDR3 loop spans 15 amino acids. CDR3 protein: CASSPLGQRTYEQYF. Written as DNA, the CDR3 is TGTGCCAGCAGCCCCCTTGGACAGAGAACCTACGAGCAGTACTTC.

This clone was seen just once. The chain employs TRBV27 and TRBJ1-4; the match to TRBD1 covers 7 bases. Germline V gene data show CDR1 as MNHEY and CDR2 as SMNVEV (reference sequence). The V gene end was trimmed by 3 bases and the J gene end by 7 bases; junction bases not matched to a gene: 5. The CDR3 is 14 amino acids. This chain's CDR3 is CASSLSRGREKLFF. The CDR3 nucleotides are TGTGCCAGCAGTTTGTCGAGGGGGCGTGAAAAACTGTTTTTT.

The chain uses TRBV19 and TRBJ2-2; D is possibly TRBD2 (5 bases). Germline V gene sequence: CDR1 LNHDA, CDR2 SQIVND (reference sequence). V gave up 3 bases and J gave up 7 bases, with 12 bases separating them. The CDR3 spans 14 residues. The CDR3 region is CASSMVEGGGELFF. DNA for the CDR3: TGTGCCAGTAGTATGGTTGAGGGTGGCGGGGAGCTGTTTTTT.

The chain joins TRBV14 to TRBJ2-1, with D hard to call. This CDR3 spans 11 amino acids. Germline V gives CDR1 SGHDN, CDR2 FVKESK. The V end lost 4 bases, the J end lost 12 bases, and 10 bases lay between the germline ends. Here the CDR3 DNA reads TGTGCCAGCAGCCCAGGTCCCCGGCAGTTCTTC. Its protein is CASSPGPRQFF. The full variable domain, its missing parts supplied by reference TRBV14 and TRBJ2-1, is EAGVTQFPSHSVIEKGQTVTLRCDPISGHDNLYWYRRVMGKEIKFLLHFVKESKQDESGMPNNRFLAERTGGTYSTLKVQPAELEDSGVYFCASSPGPRQFFGPGTRLTVL.

The chain links TRBV18 to TRBJ1-2, with D uncertain. V gave up 2 bases and J gave up 6 bases, with 7 bases separating them. Germline values: CDR1 KGHSH, CDR2 LQKENI. This CDR3 has 12 amino acids. CDR3 sequence: CASSPFSDGYTF. Here the CDR3 DNA reads TGTGCCAGCTCACCATTTAGTGATGGCTACACCTTC.

This clone was observed a few times. The V and J genes are TRBV19 and TRBJ2-7, with 8 bases matching TRBD2. This CDR3 contains 16 residues. V was pared by 3 bases and J by 3 bases, with 10 bases of the junction left unmatched. Germline assignment: CDR1 LNHDA and CDR2 SQIVND (reference sequence). The CDR3 is CASSISGTRADYEQYF. CDR3 bases: TGTGCCAGTAGTATCTCCGGGACTAGGGCAGACTACGAGCAGTACTTC.

The rearrangement uses TRBV20-1 and TRBJ2-3, with a weak D call TRBD2 (6 bases). The CDR3 sequence is 16 residues long. V was clipped by 3 bases and J by 2 bases, with 18 bases between them. CDR1 and CDR2 (germline): DFQATT, SNEGSKA (reference sequence). The CDR3 nucleotides read TGCAGTGCTAGTAGAGTGATCAGCGGGTTCACAGATACGCAGTATTTT. The encoded protein is CSASRVISGFTDTQYF.

The J gene is TRBJ2-7, the V gene TRBV5-1; no clear D. Germline V gene sequence: CDR1 SGHRS, CDR2 YFSETQ. The CDR3 is 13 residues long. V shed 3 bases and J shed 1 base, with 8 bases lying between them. DNA of the CDR3: TGCGCCAGCAGCTACTACGGGTCCTACGAGCAGTACTTC. Residues: CASSYYGSYEQYF.

This clone has more than one count but fewer than ten. CDR3 region: CATSRLGGGNQPQHF. The CDR3 bases are TGTGCCACCAGCAGACTAGGGGGCGGCAATCAGCCCCAGCATTTT. The chain couples TRBV15 to TRBJ1-5; 7 bases map to TRBD1. Trimming took 2 bases from V and 2 from J; bases not matched to a gene: 3. Germline assignment: CDR1 LNHNV and CDR2 YYDKDF (reference sequence). This CDR3 contains 15 residues.

This clone was seen just once. The chain has TRBV7-9 and TRBJ2-2, with a tentative D call TRBD2 (6 bases). V shed 2 bases and J shed 2 bases, with 12 bases lying between them. The CDR3 has 16 residues. Germline CDR1 and CDR2: SEHNR and FQNEAQ (reference sequence). The CDR3: CASSLSASVNTGELFF. CDR3 nucleotide sequence: TGTGCCAGCAGCTTAAGTGCTAGCGTCAACACCGGGGAGCTGTTTTTT. The whole variable domain, remainder taken from reference TRBV7-9 and TRBJ2-2, is DTGVSQNPRHKITKRGQNVTFRCDPISEHNRLYWYRQTLGQGPEFLTYFQNEAQLEKSRLLSDRFSAERPKGSFSTLEIQRTEQGDSAMYLCASSLSASVNTGELFFGEGSRLTVL.

The V gene is TRBV18, the J gene TRBJ2-7, with a possible D match to TRBD1 (6 bases). The CDR3 is 12 residues long. Germline V gene lookup returns CDR1 KGHSH and CDR2 LQKENI. V was shortened by 6 bases and J by 5 bases, with 11 bases between the two germline ends. The CDR3 reads CASSLQGHEQYF. CDR3 sequence (DNA): TGTGCCAGCTCTCTACAGGGTCACGAGCAGTACTTC.

This clone was detected a few times. The chain combines TRBV5-1 with TRBJ1-3; 7 bases fit TRBD1. The CDR3 runs to 12 residues. Germline CDR1 reads SGHRS; CDR2 reads YFSETQ. J lost 8 bases, V lost 1 base, and 0 bases had no gene match. CDR3 residues: CASSLTGDTIYF. In nucleotides, the CDR3 is TGCGCCAGCAGCTTGACAGGGGACACCATATATTTT. Combining the CDR3 with reference TRBV5-1 and TRBJ1-3 gives the whole variable domain KAGVTQTPRYLIKTRGQQVTLSCSPISGHRSVSWYQQTPGQGLQFLFEYFSETQRNKGNFPGRFSGRQFSNSRSEMNVSTLELGDSALYLCASSLTGDTIYFGEGSWLTVV.

The chain couples TRBV30 to TRBJ1-2; perhaps TRBD1 as D (5 bases). The V gene's germline CDR1 is GTSNPN and CDR2 SVGIG (reference sequence). V was pared by 8 bases and J by 6 bases, with 28 bases between. The CDR3 loop spans 16 amino acids. CDR3 loop: CAPSAGPTHRADGYTF. CDR3 DNA: TGTGCCCCAAGCGCGGGGCCCACCCATCGGGCGGATGGCTACACCTTC.

This sequence joins TRBV9 and TRBJ2-5; perhaps TRBD2 as D (5 bases). Trimming removed 5 bases at V and 5 bases at J, with 19 bases between. CDR1 SGDLS and CDR2 YYNGEE come from the germline V gene. The CDR3 has 15 residues. DNA for the CDR3: TGTGCCAGCAGTTTCTTGACGGGGAGCAGGGAGACCCAGTACTTC. Translation: CASSFLTGSRETQYF.

The rearrangement joins TRBV4-1 to TRBJ1-1; no clear D gene. The CDR3 loop spans 16 amino acids. The V and J ends lost 8 bases and 1 base respectively, with 20 bases between them. Looked up from germline, CDR1 is MGHRA and CDR2 is YSYEKL. CDR3 in amino acids: CASALLWGGENTEAFF. CDR3 DNA sequence: TGCGCCAGCGCCCTTCTCTGGGGAGGAGAGAACACTGAAGCTTTCTTT.